One and the same sample provided the 4 T cell receptor beta chains below, sequenced in a study of OX40 agonist ivuxolimab in advanced cancers. Here immunoSEQ multiplex PCR was the method, and the copy in TCRdb shows in-frame clones only, minus some. There are roughly 60,000 clones in the sample; roughly nine tenths occur only once, and about 1.1% lies in the top ten. Sequencing was performed on CD4+ or CD8+ T cells sorted from blood, taken in a trial of the OX40 agonist ivuxolimab. The receptor source for this set is an adult with an advanced solid tumor such as melanoma, head and neck, liver or kidney cancer.

The V call is TRBV7-3, the J call TRBJ2-1; maybe TRBD2 (5 bases). Trimming removed 5 bases at V and 0 bases at J, with 14 bases between. This CDR3 is built from 16 residues. CDR1 is SGHTA, CDR2 FQGTGA, per germline. Here the CDR3 reads CASSPQRKSSYNEQFF. As DNA, the CDR3 is TGTGCCAGCAGCCCCCAGCGGAAGAGCTCCTACAATGAGCAGTTCTTC.

The chain combines TRBV10-3 with TRBJ1-3; no clear D. V was pared by 6 bases and J by 0 bases, with 18 bases between. From germline, CDR1 is ENHRY and CDR2 SYGVKD. This CDR3 contains 17 residues. In nucleotides, the CDR3 is TGTGCCATCAGGGGAAGAAACGACGGCCGCTCTGGAAACACCATATATTTT. It translates to CAIRGRNDGRSGNTIYF.

The rearrangement links TRBV5-1 to TRBJ2-1, with TRBD2 identical over 8 bases. This CDR3 has 15 residues. V was clipped by 0 bases and J by 9 bases; unmatched bases: 8. Germline V gives CDR1 SGHRS, CDR2 YFSETQ. The DNA for the CDR3 is TGCGCCAGCAGCTTGGCGGCGGGAGGCGAGGGTGAGCAGTTCTTC. It encodes CASSLAAGGEGEQFF.

J is TRBJ2-5 and V is TRBV28, with no clear D. V was pared by 6 bases and J by 7 bases, with 6 bases between. Germline CDR1 and CDR2: MDHEN and SYDVKM. The CDR3 runs 10 residues. The CDR3 reads CASRKVTQYF. As DNA, the CDR3 is TGTGCCAGCAGGAAGGTGACCCAGTACTTC. Full variable domain (remainder filled in from reference TRBV28 and TRBJ2-5): DVKVTQSSRYLVKRTGEKVFLECVQDMDHENMFWYRQDPGLGLRLIYFSYDVKMKEKGDIPEGYSVSREKKERFSLILESASTNQTSMYLCASRKVTQYFGPGTRLLVL.